The rows below give T cell receptor beta chains drawn from one sample of a study of radiotherapy plus CTLA-4 blockade in lung cancer. Profiling relied on immunoSEQ multiplex PCR, and the TCRdb table lists in-frame clones only, not all of them. The table includes 60,000 to 75,000 clones, roughly 76% detected once. The starting material was peripheral blood, obtained from a patient treated with radiotherapy plus ipilimumab. These receptors all come from a human donor with non-small cell lung cancer whose response to radiotherapy plus ipilimumab could not be evaluated. Some clones in this sample may be carry-over from other donors' samples. Each CDR3 is given with its conserved first and last residue. The D gene is left open where the match is weak. Expanded clones get a size class; other rows say once, few or many, or leave the size out.

abundance	d_gene	v_gene	j_gene	CDR3nt	CDR3aa
-	-	TRBV4-1	TRBJ2-1	TGCGCCAGCAGCCAAGAAGCCCCGGGAGAAATGGGATACAATGAGCAGTTCTTC	CASSQEAPGEMGYNEQFF
-	TRBD2	TRBV27	TRBJ2-1	TGTGCCAGCAGTCCAGGGCTTGTAGCGGGGGAACGCAATGAGCAGTTCTTC	CASSPGLVAGERNEQFF
-	TRBD1	TRBV6-1	TRBJ1-1	TGTGCCAGCACCGCGGACAGGGTCGGGACTGAAGCTTTCTTT	CASTADRVGTEAFF
-	TRBD1	TRBV2	TRBJ1-1	TGTGCCAGCACCCTCCAGGGACAGAGCACTGAAGCTTTCTTT	CASTLQGQSTEAFF
few	-	TRBV21-1	TRBJ1-5	TGTGCCAGCAGCAAAGTCAGCTTAACAGGGATCAATCAGCCCCAGCATTTT	CASSKVSLTGINQPQHF
-	-	TRBV28	TRBJ1-4	TGTGCCAGCACAGGGCCCCTTGGGGAAAAACTGTTTTTT	CASTGPLGEKLFF
-	TRBD1	TRBV15	TRBJ1-5	TGTGCCACCAGCAGAGAGAGGACAGGGTGGAGCAATCAGCCCCAGCATTTT	CATSRERTGWSNQPQHF
-	-	TRBV5-1	TRBJ1-5	TGCGCCAGCAGCTTGGACGGGAATCAGCCCCAGCATTTT	CASSLDGNQPQHF
-	TRBD1	TRBV15	TRBJ1-1	TGTGCCATTCGAGGGGGCGGGACTGAAGCTTTCTTT	CAIRGGGTEAFF
-	-	TRBV4-1	TRBJ1-2	TGCGCCAGCAGCCAATCGCCGCTAGACTTCTATGGCTACACCTTC	CASSQSPLDFYGYTF
-	TRBD1	TRBV6-1	TRBJ2-7	TGTGCCAGCAGAGGGCAGGGGGCCTACGAGCAGTACTTC	CASRGQGAYEQYF
-	TRBD1	TRBV18	TRBJ2-5	TGTGCCAGCTCACCTGGGACAGCTCAAGAGACCCAGTACTTC	CASSPGTAQETQYF
-	-	TRBV18	TRBJ2-7	TGTGCCAGCTCACCCCGACAGAGTACTTCCTACGAGCAGTACTTC	CASSPRQSTSYEQYF
-	-	TRBV11-2	TRBJ1-2	TGTGCCAGCAGCTTACTGGGGAGCTATGGCTACACCTTC	CASSLLGSYGYTF
-	-	TRBV7-9	TRBJ2-2	TGTGCCAGCAGCCAGGGACGGTGGGTGGACTACGGGGAGCTGTTTTTT	CASSQGRWVDYGELFF
-	-	TRBV21-1	TRBJ2-7	TGTGCCAGCTTCAAAGCGACTGGCGAGCAGTACTTC	CASFKATGEQYF
-	-	TRBV5-4	TRBJ2-1	TGTGCCAGCAGCTTGGTAATAGCGGCAAGCTCCTACAATGAGCAGTTCTTC	CASSLVIAASSYNEQFF
-	TRBD2	TRBV19	TRBJ2-7	TGTGCCACCGCAGCGGGGGGGAGCTCCTACGAGCAGTACTTC	CATAAGGSSYEQYF
once	-	TRBV11-1	TRBJ2-7	TGTGCCAGCAGCTTTGGAGGCACGGAGGACTACGAGCAGTACTTC	CASSFGGTEDYEQYF
once	-	TRBV2	TRBJ2-4	TGTGCCAGCGCAAGACAGTTATTATCATTTTATGTCTTC	CASARQLLSFYVF
-	-	TRBV15	TRBJ2-1	TGTGCCACCAGCAGAGATCTCGATGAGCAGTTCTTC	CATSRDLDEQFF
-	TRBD1	TRBV5-1	TRBJ2-2	TGCGCCAGCAGCTTGACGGACAGGTCGAACACCGGGGAGCTGTTTTTT	CASSLTDRSNTGELFF
-	TRBD1	TRBV6-1	TRBJ1-1	TGTGCCAGCAGTTCCCGACAGGGCACTGAAGCTTTCTTT	CASSSRQGTEAFF
once	-	TRBV9	TRBJ1-4	TGTGCCAGCAGCCACGGGGGGGCGACTAATGAAAAACTGTTTTTT	CASSHGGATNEKLFF
few	-	TRBV5-6	TRBJ1-3	TGTGCCAGCAGCTTGGACAGGGCAGGAAACACCATATATTTT	CASSLDRAGNTIYF
-	-	TRBV6-6	TRBJ2-5	TGTGCCAGCAGTTACCCCCGGGGGGCGGGAGAGACCCAGTACTTC	CASSYPRGAGETQYF
-	-	TRBV4-1	TRBJ1-5	TGCGCCAGCAGCCAAGAAATCACAGCCCTTAGCAATCAGCCCCAGCATTTT	CASSQEITALSNQPQHF
few	-	TRBV6-1	TRBJ1-3	TGTGCCAGCAGTGAATGGGCAGGGGCTGGAAACACCATATATTTT	CASSEWAGAGNTIYF
once	-	TRBV7-8	TRBJ2-5	TGTGCCAGCAGCAGAGGGGAGACCCAGTACTTC	CASSRGETQYF
-	TRBD2	TRBV4-2	TRBJ2-1	TGTGCCAGCAGCCAAGGAACGGGGGGGGAGCAGTTCTTC	CASSQGTGGEQFF
-	-	TRBV28	TRBJ1-5	TGTGCCAGCAGTTTTTCGGGTCCCGTTCAGCCCCAGCATTTT	CASSFSGPVQPQHF
few	-	TRBV28	TRBJ2-6	TGTGCCAGCACCCTCTCGGGTGGGGCCAACGTCCTGACTTTC	CASTLSGGANVLTF
-	TRBD1	TRBV27	TRBJ2-2	TGTGCCAGCAGTTACAGGGGGCGTAACACCGGGGAGCTGTTTTTT	CASSYRGRNTGELFF
-	-	TRBV5-1	TRBJ1-3	TGCGCCAGCAGCTTGTCAGGAGGGGCTTTTGGAAACACCATATATTTT	CASSLSGGAFGNTIYF
-	TRBD1	TRBV28	TRBJ2-7	TGTGCCAGCAGTTGGGGACAGGGCTACGAGCAGTACTTC	CASSWGQGYEQYF
once	TRBD1	TRBV6-1	TRBJ1-1	TGTGCCAGCAGTGAAAACAGGGGAGTAAACACTGAAGCTTTCTTT	CASSENRGVNTEAFF
-	TRBD2	TRBV5-1	TRBJ2-5	TGCGCCAGCAGCCCAAGGCTCCTACCGGGACTAGCGTTGGAGACCCAGTACTTC	CASSPRLLPGLALETQYF
once	-	TRBV5-6	TRBJ1-2	TGTGCCAGCAGCTTGGGGCTCGAGCGGGGCTACACCTTC	CASSLGLERGYTF
-	-	TRBV5-1	TRBJ1-2	TGCGCCAGCAGCCTCCGGGACTTCAACTATGGCTACACCTTC	CASSLRDFNYGYTF
-	-	TRBV5-6	TRBJ2-2	TGTGCCAGCAGCTTGAAACGGGGGAGAGCCGGGGAGCTGTTTTTT	CASSLKRGRAGELFF
-	-	TRBV7-2	TRBJ1-3	TGTGCCAGCAGCTTAGGGACACTCTCTGGAAACACCATATATTTT	CASSLGTLSGNTIYF
-	-	TRBV9	TRBJ1-1	TGTGCCAGCAGCGTAGGGCGCGGGCGTAACACTGAAGCTTTCTTT	CASSVGRGRNTEAFF